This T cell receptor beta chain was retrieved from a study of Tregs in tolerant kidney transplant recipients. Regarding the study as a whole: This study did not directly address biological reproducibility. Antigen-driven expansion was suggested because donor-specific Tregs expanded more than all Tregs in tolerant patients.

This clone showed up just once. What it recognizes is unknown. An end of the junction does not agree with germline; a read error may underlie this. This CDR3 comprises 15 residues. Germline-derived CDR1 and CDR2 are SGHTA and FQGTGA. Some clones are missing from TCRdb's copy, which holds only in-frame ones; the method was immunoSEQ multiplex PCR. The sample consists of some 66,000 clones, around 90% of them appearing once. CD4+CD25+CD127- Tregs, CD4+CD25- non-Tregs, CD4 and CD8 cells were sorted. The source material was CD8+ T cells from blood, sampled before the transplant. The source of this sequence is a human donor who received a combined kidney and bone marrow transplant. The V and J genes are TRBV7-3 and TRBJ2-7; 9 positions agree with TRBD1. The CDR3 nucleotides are TGTGCCAGCAGCGTAACCGGGACAGGGTCGCGCGAGCAGTACTTC. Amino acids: CASSVTGTGSREQYF.